Sequencing of this T cell receptor beta chain was carried out in a study of beta chain features in type 1 diabetes. On the study more broadly: All of the samples together had around 110,000,000 sorted cells examined.

In this sample, this clone turned up once. What it binds is not known. Study-level results: Across all four CD4+ subsets, people with type 1 diabetes showed modestly shorter TCRB CDR3s. Insertions at VDJ junctions were less frequent in type 1 diabetes patients. These patients also deleted more nucleotides at the same junctions. Patients' naive, central memory and regulatory TCRB repertoires appeared more alike than those of healthy donors.

Each of the CD4+ naive, central memory, regulatory and stem cell-like memory populations was sorted via CD45RO/CCR7/CD25/CD127/CD95/CD27. Expressed TCRB transcripts were sequenced because the isolated RNA had all been reverse transcribed beforehand. Measured with immunoSEQ multiplex PCR; TCRdb has only the in-frame clones, and not every one. Seen here are a few hundred thousand clones, approximately 15% observed once, and the top ten hold approximately 0.015%. CDR1 is SGHVS and CDR2 is FQNEAQ in the germline V gene. V lost 1 base, J lost 3 bases, and 9 bases stayed unmatched. The CDR3 loop spans 17 amino acids.

The clonotype originates from a man aged 25-40 years with type 1 diabetes. The chain recombines TRBV7-8 with TRBJ2-7; 10 bases align to TRBD2. The sequencing input was naive CD4+ T cells from blood. This CDR3 reads CASSLETALAGVYEQYF. The CDR3 nucleotides read TGTGCCAGCAGCTTAGAAACCGCGCTAGCGGGAGTCTACGAGCAGTACTTC.